A selection of T cell receptor beta chains follows, all from one sample in a study of T-cell reconstitution after alpha-beta-depleted transplantation in children. TCRdb redid the calling of the PCR reads with MiXCR, one entry per CDR3 protein. The sample shows 500,000 to 750,000 distinct CDR3 sequences, roughly 13% of them seen only once. The input for sequencing was PBMCs, mostly from graft donor cells, taken 360 days after TCRalphabeta/CD19-depleted stem cell transplant. These receptors all come from a male patient younger than 18 who had a stem cell transplant for acute myeloid leukemia, so the T cells may come from the graft donor. Each CDR3 is given with its conserved first and last residue. Each record gives: D gene, V gene, clone size, J gene, CDR3 DNA, CDR3 protein. D genes are given only for firm matches. Size tells how often a clone was seen (once, few, many) or the class of an expanded clone, and some rows leave it out.

-	TRBV4-3	many	TRBJ2-2	TGCGCCAGCAGCCAAGAGGTGGTAGCGGTGTACACCGGGGAGCTGTTTTTT	CASSQEVVAVYTGELFF
-	TRBV27	few	TRBJ2-7	TGTGCCAGCAGGACTTCATCCTACGAGCAGTACTTC	CASRTSSYEQYF
-	TRBV7-2	-	TRBJ2-7	TGTGCCAGCAGTCATCAGGGCTCCTACGAGCAGTACTTC	CASSHQGSYEQYF
-	TRBV20-1	many	TRBJ2-7	TGCAGTGCTAACGACTACGCCCCTACCTACGAGCAGTACTTC	CSANDYAPTYEQYF
-	TRBV20-1	many	TRBJ2-3	TGCAGTGCTAGGGAGGGGCAGGGCCCTCATACGCAGTATTTT	CSAREGQGPHTQYF
-	TRBV27	many	TRBJ2-1	TGTGCCAGCAGTCCCAAATTGGGACCAAGGCATGAGCAGTTCTTC	CASSPKLGPRHEQFF
-	TRBV4-3	-	TRBJ2-5	TGCGCCAGCAGCCAAGTCGGGACACATCAAGAGACCCAGTACTTC	CASSQVGTHQETQYF
TRBD2	TRBV4-3	-	TRBJ2-3	TGCGCCAGCAGCCCCGGGACTAGCGGGAGCTACACAGATACGCAGTATTTT	CASSPGTSGSYTDTQYF
-	TRBV4-1	few	TRBJ2-3	TGCGCCAGCAGCCGGGGAGAGGGTTCTAGCACAGATACGCAGTATTTT	CASSRGEGSSTDTQYF
-	TRBV28	many	TRBJ2-7	TGTGCCAGCAGTTTGGTTTCGGGGGAGCAATCCTACGAGCAGTACTTC	CASSLVSGEQSYEQYF
TRBD2	TRBV20-1	few	TRBJ2-1	TGCAGTGTCCCGACTAGCGGGGGAAACTACAATGAGCAGTTCTTC	CSVPTSGGNYNEQFF
-	TRBV25-1	many	TRBJ2-7	TGTGCCAGCAGTTCGGTAGGACAGAACTACGAGCAGTACTTC	CASSSVGQNYEQYF
TRBD1	TRBV12-3/TRBV12-4	-	TRBJ1-1	TGTGCCAGCAGTTGGACCCACAGGGGCACTGAAGCTTTCTTT	CASSWTHRGTEAFF
TRBD1	TRBV28	few	TRBJ2-1	TGTGCCAGCAGCTTTTCCGGGACAGGGCACAATGAGCAGTTCTTC	CASSFSGTGHNEQFF
-	TRBV5-5	few	TRBJ2-7	TGTGCCAGCAGCTTGTCCCCTGTGGCAGGGTCCTACGAGCAGTACTTC	CASSLSPVAGSYEQYF